The text below deals with one T cell receptor beta chain. The antigen remains undetermined. Per germline, CDR1 GTSNPN and CDR2 SVGIG (reference sequence). V was cut by 5 bases and J by 0 bases, with 7 bases left in between. The CDR3 has 12 amino acids. This sample was taken from a study of type 1 regulatory T cells. Study background: This in vitro CD4 product, T-allo10, is enriched for Tr1 cells and alloantigen-specific.

The graft donor-derived T-allo10 cells reportedly recognize host alloantigens, are anergic, and suppress alloantigen-specifically. Using its own MiXCR run on the reads, TCRdb lists one record per CDR3 protein. The table records some 5,800 distinct CDR3 sequences, under 35% of them present only once. The V call is TRBV30, the J call TRBJ1-1; D is undetermined. The sequence came from a human donor in good health. Sequenced sample: cultured T cells, either the whole culture or a sorted T cell fraction (not recorded which). Described subset: Tr1-enriched cell product generated in vitro against host alloantigens. The CDR3 coding sequence is TGTGCCTGGGCCCCGATGAACACTGAAGCTTTCTTT. Protein: CAWAPMNTEAFF.